This T cell receptor beta chain was sequenced in a study of T cells in Graves' hyperthyroidism and ophthalmopathy. Overall study findings and caveats: Most thyroid-expanded clonotypes above 0.001 were also found in blood.

This clonotype was found many times. Its cognate antigen is unknown. Amplification of TCR beta CDR3 regions was performed using RNA transcripts as template. Carried out on the TCR CDR3, a first-round RT-PCR used the HTBI primer set. TCRdb called the multiplex PCR reads again in MiXCR, with one record for every CDR3 protein. The table shows 610,000 or so distinct CDR3 sequences, with 46% occurring only once. The specimen was peripheral blood or thyroid tissue (not recorded which). This receptor was identified in a young woman with Graves' hyperthyroidism.

CDR3 coding DNA: TGTGCCAGTAGGCTATCCGGGACAGGGGCCTACGAGCAGTACTTC. Translating it yields CASRLSGTGAYEQYF. The chain is built from TRBV19 and TRBJ2-7, with 10 bases aligning to TRBD1. V dropped 6 bases and J dropped 2; count of bases not matched to a gene: 7. Germline V gene data show CDR1 as LNHDA and CDR2 as SQIVND (reference sequence). This CDR3 has 15 residues.